This T cell receptor beta chain was sequenced in a study of T cell responses to AZD1222 COVID-19 vaccine. This clone has a handful of counts. Its specificity is not known. Repertoires were generated with immunoSEQ multiplex PCR, while TCRdb's copy carries only in-frame clones and drops some. This sample carries over 150,000 clones, approximately 86% of them seen once, and the ten largest clones take 2.5% to 3%. The CDR3 is 15 amino acids. V lost 5 bases to trimming and J lost 3 bases, with 14 bases between them. The germline gives CDR1 SEHNR, CDR2 FQNEAQ (reference sequence). General observations from the study: CD4 TCRs linked to vaccination spanned spike, dominating at 160-218 and 743-854. Repertoires in all cases were sampled only once the peak T cell response had passed. Clonal diversity may have been underestimated in mostly white British donors. Among spike-specific TCRs, nearly half reportedly target unmutated variant regions.

This chain uses TRBV7-9 with TRBJ1-5; no clear D. The sequence came from an adult in good health. The sample was peripheral blood, taken on day 0 of AZD1222 vaccination. The chain's CDR3 is CASSPLGVPNQPQHF. The CDR3 DNA reads as TGTGCCAGCAGCCCTCTTGGGGTTCCCAATCAGCCCCAGCATTTT. Full variable domain (outside the CDR3, taken from reference TRBV7-9 and TRBJ1-5): DTGVSQNPRHKITKRGQNVTFRCDPISEHNRLYWYRQTLGQGPEFLTYFQNEAQLEKSRLLSDRFSAERPKGSFSTLEIQRTEQGDSAMYLCASSPLGVPNQPQHFGDGTRLSIL.